Shown below are 22 T cell receptor beta chains from a single sample sequenced in a study of shared clonotypes between healthy human individuals. Using immunoSEQ multiplex PCR, the repertoire was profiled, and TCRdb retains in-frame clones only, with some absent. The repertoire includes under 600,000 clones, around 95% of them detected once, and 0.05% to 0.08% sits in the top ten. The sequenced sample was naive CD4+ T cells sorted from blood. The subset denotes: CD45RA+ positively selected. These receptors were obtained from a woman aged 25-40 years in good health.

This rearrangement joins TRBV7-2 to TRBJ2-5, with 8 bases fitting TRBD1. The CDR3 has 15 residues. Germline values: CDR1 SGHTA, CDR2 FQGNSA. V gave up 5 bases and J gave up 3 bases; unmatched junction bases: 8. The CDR3 sequence is CASSPRTGFEETQYF. The CDR3 bases are TGTGCCAGCAGCCCACGGACAGGGTTTGAAGAGACCCAGTACTTC.

The chain couples TRBV11-2 to TRBJ2-3; 8 positions match TRBD1. The CDR3 is made up of 19 amino acids. Germline CDR1 SGHAT, CDR2 FQNNGV. V lost 2 bases to trimming and J lost 0 bases; unmatched junction nucleotides: 13. Written as DNA, the CDR3 is TGTGCCAGCAGCTTACCTTCAGGGGGCGCCGGGAGAAGCACAGATACGCAGTATTTT. Translating gives CASSLPSGGAGRSTDTQYF.

This rearrangement joins TRBV7-9 to TRBJ1-5; D not resolved. Germline V gives CDR1 SEHNR, CDR2 FQNEAQ (reference sequence). This CDR3 is built from 13 residues. The V gene lost 3 bases and the J gene lost 4 bases, with 7 bases spanning the gap. CDR3 residues: CASSFVGNQPQHF. In DNA, the CDR3 is TGTGCCAGCAGCTTTGTGGGGAATCAGCCCCAGCATTTT.

This chain uses TRBV25-1 with TRBJ2-2; D call uncertain. V was shortened by 6 bases and J by 3 bases, with 11 bases between the two germline ends. This CDR3 has 14 amino acids. CDR1 is MGHDK and CDR2 is SYGVNS in the germline V gene. For the CDR3, the DNA is TGTGCCAGCAGGCAAATTGGGGACACCGGGGAGCTGTTTTTT. This gives the protein CASRQIGDTGELFF.

This clone is a singleton in its sample. The rearrangement joins TRBV6-1 to TRBJ2-1; D perhaps matches TRBD1 (5 bases). The CDR3 has 14 amino acids. The germline gives CDR1 MNHNS, CDR2 SASEGT. V was trimmed by 9 bases and J by 4 bases, leaving 16 bases between them. The CDR3 sequence is CASSLDRYYNEQFF. CDR3 coding DNA: TGTGCCAGTTCCCTTGACAGATATTACAATGAGCAGTTCTTC.

The rearrangement joins TRBV27 to TRBJ2-3; TRBD1 matches at 7 bases. The CDR3 is 16 residues long. The J segment lost 2 bases and the V segment lost 6 bases, leaving 11 bases of the junction unmatched. Germline CDR1 and CDR2: MNHEY and SMNVEV (reference sequence). CDR3 bases: TGTGCCAGCAGCTCCTACAGGGGCCGGGCCACAGATACGCAGTATTTT. Protein: CASSSYRGRATDTQYF.

The CDR3 reads CASSEASQDNEQFF. CDR3 sequence (DNA): TGTGCCAGCAGTGAGGCTAGTCAAGACAATGAGCAGTTCTTC. The genes are TRBV2 and TRBJ2-1; D gene ambiguous. V gave up 3 bases and J gave up 5 bases, with 11 bases separating them. The CDR3 has 14 residues. Looked up from germline, CDR1 is SNHLY and CDR2 is FYNNEI.

This chain joins TRBV18 and TRBJ1-4, with a weak D call TRBD1 (6 bases). This CDR3 has 14 amino acids. Germline values: CDR1 KGHSH, CDR2 LQKENI. V lost 9 bases and J 5 bases, leaving 16 bases between the germline ends. CDR3 region: CASQARQGNEKLFF. CDR3 bases: TGTGCCAGTCAGGCGAGGCAGGGGAATGAAAAACTGTTTTTT.

The gene calls are TRBV19 and TRBJ2-1; 9 positions match TRBD2. The CDR3 sequence is 18 residues long. Unmatched junction bases numbered 14, after V lost 3 bases and J lost 5 bases. CDR1 and CDR2 from the germline V gene are LNHDA and SQIVND (reference sequence). CDR3 sequence (DNA): TGTGCCAGTAGTATTAAGATAGGGCGGGAGGGCCGAAACAATGAGCAGTTCTTC. It codes for CASSIKIGREGRNNEQFF.

CDR3 loop: CASSLDFPGNQPQHF. CDR3 coding DNA: TGTGCCAGCAGTTTAGATTTCCCAGGGAATCAGCCCCAGCATTTT. J is TRBJ1-5 and V is TRBV28; D perhaps matches TRBD1 (5 bases). Between the trimmed V and J ends, which lost 2 bases and 4 bases, there was a span of 12 bases. CDR3 length: 15 amino acids. In germline, CDR1 is MDHEN, CDR2 SYDVKM.

V and J are TRBV29-1 and TRBJ2-3, with D perhaps being TRBD1 or TRBD2 (8 bases each). Between the trimmed V and J ends, which lost 5 bases and 2 bases, there was a span of 17 bases. Germline values: CDR1 SQVTM, CDR2 ANQGSEA. The CDR3 consists of 15 residues. The CDR3: CSVRGGQAVTDTQYF. The CDR3 DNA reads TGCAGCGTTCGGGGGGGACAGGCGGTCACAGATACGCAGTATTTT.

The gene calls are TRBV7-9 and TRBJ2-6; 9 nucleotides line up with TRBD2. The CDR3 is 19 amino acids. Germline CDR1 reads SEHNR; CDR2 reads FQNEAQ (reference sequence). With V trimmed by 5 bases and J by 4 bases, 15 bases remained unmatched. The DNA of the CDR3 is TGTGCCAGCAGCCCCAGGATGGTAGCGGGAGTGGGAGGGGCCAACGTCCTGACTTTC. It encodes CASSPRMVAGVGGANVLTF.

This clone was detected only once. The chain combines TRBV29-1 with TRBJ1-1; D is uncertain. V lost 3 bases, J lost 10 bases, and 18 bases lay in between. CDR3 size: 13 residues. Germline V lookup: CDR1 SQVTM, CDR2 ANQGSEA. CDR3 region: CSVEGRMVVGAFF. The CDR3 nucleotides read TGCAGCGTTGAGGGCAGGATGGTGGTGGGAGCTTTCTTT.

The chain couples TRBV5-1 to TRBJ2-5; 7 bases map to TRBD2. Germline values: CDR1 SGHRS, CDR2 YFSETQ. The CDR3 has 15 residues. The junction had 11 bases not matched to a gene; V was cut back by 7 bases and J by 2 bases. This CDR3 is CASVWASGPQETQYF. CDR3 coding DNA: TGCGCCAGCGTATGGGCTAGCGGACCTCAAGAGACCCAGTACTTC. Full variable domain (remainder filled in from reference TRBV5-1 and TRBJ2-5): KAGVTQTPRYLIKTRGQQVTLSCSPISGHRSVSWYQQTPGQGLQFLFEYFSETQRNKGNFPGRFSGRQFSNSRSEMNVSTLELGDSALYLCASVWASGPQETQYFGPGTRLLVL.

DNA for the CDR3: TGCGCCAGCAGCGGGGGGACGGTGAACACTGAAGCTTTCTTT. Translation gives CASSGGTVNTEAFF. V usage is TRBV4-1 and J usage is TRBJ1-1; TRBD1 is a possible D gene (5 bases). This CDR3 is 14 amino acids long. Trimming took off 5 bases at V and 0 bases at J, with 10 bases between the two ends. CDR1 is MGHRA and CDR2 is YSYEKL in the germline V gene.

The V call is TRBV27, the J call TRBJ2-1, with TRBD2 matching 12 bases. Germline trimming cut 3 bases from V and 14 bases from J; bases unmatched to any gene: 8. From germline, CDR1 is MNHEY and CDR2 SMNVEV (reference sequence). The CDR3 length is 14 residues. CDR3 sequence: CASSLTSGSAVKFF. CDR3 in DNA: TGTGCCAGCAGTTTGACTAGCGGGAGTGCGGTTAAGTTCTTC.

This chain joins TRBV18 and TRBJ1-1; D call uncertain. The V and J ends lost 3 bases and 3 bases respectively, with 11 bases between them. This CDR3 contains 14 residues. CDR1 is KGHSH, CDR2 LQKENI, per germline. CDR3 loop: CASSPLGFDTEAFF. The CDR3 nucleotides read TGTGCCAGCTCACCGTTAGGGTTTGACACTGAAGCTTTCTTT.

The V and J genes are TRBV4-1 and TRBJ2-1; D might be TRBD2 (5 bases). Trimming pared 0 bases from V and 1 base from J, leaving 16 bases between. CDR1 and CDR2 (germline): MGHRA, YSYEKL. This CDR3 is built from 18 residues. The CDR3 here is CASSQDSRLAVSYNEQFF. As DNA, the CDR3 is TGCGCCAGCAGCCAAGATTCCAGGCTAGCTGTTTCCTACAATGAGCAGTTCTTC.

The chain links TRBV7-8 to TRBJ2-7; 9 nucleotides line up with TRBD2. The CDR3 loop spans 17 amino acids. Losses at the gene ends were 1 base for V and 5 bases for J; bases not matched to a gene: 12. The germline V gene has CDR1 SGHVS and CDR2 FQNEAQ. The CDR3 DNA sequence: TGTGCCAGCAGCTTAGTTTTGCGGGAGGGCCGTCGCGACGAGCAGTACTTC. It specifies CASSLVLREGRRDEQYF.

This sequence joins TRBV21-1 and TRBJ2-7; the DNA was not used to check the table's D call, TRBD2. TRBV21-1 is assigned pseudogene status. The CDR3 is 17 residues long. The CDR3 protein is CASSKLRLAGEVREQYF. The CDR3, as DNA: TGTGCCAGCAGCAAACTTCGGCTAGCGGGAGAGGTACGCGAGCAGTACTTC.

J is TRBJ2-1 and V is TRBV5-1, with 10 bases fitting TRBD2. The junction had 6 bases not matched to a gene; V was cut back by 2 bases and J by 4 bases. The CDR3 consists of 16 residues. Germline CDR1 and CDR2: SGHRS and YFSETQ. The CDR3 bases are TGCGCCAGCAGCTTTTCACGGACTAGCGGTTACAATGAGCAGTTCTTC. Translating gives CASSFSRTSGYNEQFF.

Here the CDR3 DNA reads TGTGCCAGCAGGTCCGGACTAGCAGGCACAGATACGCAGTATTTT. Translating it yields CASRSGLAGTDTQYF. The genes are TRBV9 and TRBJ2-3, with 8 bases fitting TRBD2. This CDR3 has 15 residues. Germline loops: CDR1 SGDLS, CDR2 YYNGEE. V was clipped by 5 bases and J by 1 base; unmatched bases: 6.